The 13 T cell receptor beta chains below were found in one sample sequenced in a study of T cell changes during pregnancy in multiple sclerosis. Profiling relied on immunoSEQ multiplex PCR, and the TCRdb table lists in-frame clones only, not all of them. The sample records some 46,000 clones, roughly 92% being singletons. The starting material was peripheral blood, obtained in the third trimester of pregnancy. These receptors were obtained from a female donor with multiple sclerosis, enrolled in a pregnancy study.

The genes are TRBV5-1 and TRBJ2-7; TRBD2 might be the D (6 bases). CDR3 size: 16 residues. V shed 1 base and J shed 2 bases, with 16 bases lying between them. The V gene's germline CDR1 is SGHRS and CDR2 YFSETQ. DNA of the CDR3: TGCGCCAGCAGCTTGAGTTATCCAGCGGGCGCCTACGAGCAGTACTTC. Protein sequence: CASSLSYPAGAYEQYF. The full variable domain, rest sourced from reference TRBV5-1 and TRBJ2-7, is KAGVTQTPRYLIKTRGQQVTLSCSPISGHRSVSWYQQTPGQGLQFLFEYFSETQRNKGNFPGRFSGRQFSNSRSEMNVSTLELGDSALYLCASSLSYPAGAYEQYFGPGTRLTVT.

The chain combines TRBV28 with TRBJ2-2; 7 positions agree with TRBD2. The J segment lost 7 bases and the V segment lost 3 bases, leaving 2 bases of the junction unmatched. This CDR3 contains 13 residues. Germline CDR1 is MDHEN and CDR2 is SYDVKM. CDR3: CASSFRGVGELFF. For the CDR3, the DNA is TGTGCCAGCAGTTTCCGGGGGGTCGGGGAGCTGTTTTTT.

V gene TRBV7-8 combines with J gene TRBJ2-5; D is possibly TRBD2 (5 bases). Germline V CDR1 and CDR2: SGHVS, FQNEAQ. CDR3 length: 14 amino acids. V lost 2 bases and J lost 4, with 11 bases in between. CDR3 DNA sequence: TGTGCCAGCAGCTTATTGTCAGAGGGAGAGACCCAGTACTTC. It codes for CASSLLSEGETQYF.

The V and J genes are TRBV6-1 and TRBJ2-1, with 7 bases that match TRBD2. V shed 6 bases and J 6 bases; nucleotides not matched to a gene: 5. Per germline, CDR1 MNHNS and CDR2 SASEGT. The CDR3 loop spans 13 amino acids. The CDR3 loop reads CASRPTGGNEQFF. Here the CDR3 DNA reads TGTGCCAGCAGACCCACGGGGGGCAATGAGCAGTTCTTC.

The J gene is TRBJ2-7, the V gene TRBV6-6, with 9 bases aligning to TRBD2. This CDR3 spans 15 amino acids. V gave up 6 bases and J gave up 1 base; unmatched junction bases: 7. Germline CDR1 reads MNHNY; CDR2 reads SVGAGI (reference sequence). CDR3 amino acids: CASSPPLAGSYEQYF. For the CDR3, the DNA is TGTGCCAGCAGCCCCCCCCTAGCGGGGTCCTACGAGCAGTACTTC.

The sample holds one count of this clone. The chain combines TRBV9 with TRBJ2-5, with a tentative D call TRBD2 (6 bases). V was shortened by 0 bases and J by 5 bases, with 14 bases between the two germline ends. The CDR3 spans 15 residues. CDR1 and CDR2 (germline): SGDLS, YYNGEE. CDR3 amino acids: CASSVGWGRQETQYF. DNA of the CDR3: TGTGCCAGCAGCGTAGGGTGGGGGAGGCAGGAGACCCAGTACTTC. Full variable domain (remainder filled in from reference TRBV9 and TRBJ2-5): DSGVTQTPKHLITATGQRVTLRCSPRSGDLSVYWYQQSLDQGLQFLIQYYNGEERAKGNILERFSAQQFPDLHSELNLSSLELGDSALYFCASSVGWGRQETQYFGPGTRLLVL.

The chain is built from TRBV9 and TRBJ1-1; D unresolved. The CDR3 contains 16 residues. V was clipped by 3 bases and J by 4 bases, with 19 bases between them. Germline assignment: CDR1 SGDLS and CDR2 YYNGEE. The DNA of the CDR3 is TGTGCCAGCAGCGCTAACCCTCTCGGGGTGGGCACTGAAGCTTTCTTT. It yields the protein CASSANPLGVGTEAFF.

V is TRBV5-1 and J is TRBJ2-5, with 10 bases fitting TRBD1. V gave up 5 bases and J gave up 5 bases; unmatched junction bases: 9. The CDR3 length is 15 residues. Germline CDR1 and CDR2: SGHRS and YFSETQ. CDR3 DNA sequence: TGCGCCAGCAGTCCCGGGACAGGGGCGGGGGAGACCCAGTACTTC. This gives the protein CASSPGTGAGETQYF. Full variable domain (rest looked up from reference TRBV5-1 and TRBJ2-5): KAGVTQTPRYLIKTRGQQVTLSCSPISGHRSVSWYQQTPGQGLQFLFEYFSETQRNKGNFPGRFSGRQFSNSRSEMNVSTLELGDSALYLCASSPGTGAGETQYFGPGTRLLVL.

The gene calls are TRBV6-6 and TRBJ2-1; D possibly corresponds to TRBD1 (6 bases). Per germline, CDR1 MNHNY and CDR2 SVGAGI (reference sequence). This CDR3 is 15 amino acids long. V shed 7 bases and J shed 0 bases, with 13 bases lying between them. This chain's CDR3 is CASKQGIVSYNEQFF. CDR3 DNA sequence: TGTGCCAGCAAACAGGGTATCGTCTCCTACAATGAGCAGTTCTTC.

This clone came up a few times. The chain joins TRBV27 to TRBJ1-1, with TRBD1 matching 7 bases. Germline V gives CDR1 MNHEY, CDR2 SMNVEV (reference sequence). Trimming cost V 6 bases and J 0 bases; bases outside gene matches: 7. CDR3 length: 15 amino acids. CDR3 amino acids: CASSLLTGLNTEAFF. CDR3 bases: TGTGCCAGCAGCCTTCTGACAGGGTTGAACACTGAAGCTTTCTTT.

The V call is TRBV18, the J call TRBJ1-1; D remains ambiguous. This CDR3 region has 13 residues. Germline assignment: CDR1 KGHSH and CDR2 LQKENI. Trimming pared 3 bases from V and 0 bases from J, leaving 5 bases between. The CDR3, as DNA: TGTGCCAGCTCACCGACACTGAACACTGAAGCTTTCTTT. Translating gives CASSPTLNTEAFF.

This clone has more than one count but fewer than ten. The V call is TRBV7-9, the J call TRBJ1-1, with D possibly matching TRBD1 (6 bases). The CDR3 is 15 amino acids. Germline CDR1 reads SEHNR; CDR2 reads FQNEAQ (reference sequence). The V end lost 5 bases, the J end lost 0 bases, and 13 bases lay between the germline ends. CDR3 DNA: TGTGCCAGCAGCCCAATCGGACAGTTGAACACTGAAGCTTTCTTT. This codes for CASSPIGQLNTEAFF.

CDR3 nucleotides: TGTGCCAGCAGTTTCGCTAGCGGGAGTATCTACGAGCAGTACTTC. Amino acids: CASSFASGSIYEQYF. The chain links TRBV27 to TRBJ2-7; 10 bases match TRBD2. The junction had 5 bases not matched to a gene; V was cut back by 3 bases and J by 3 bases. The germline CDR1 and CDR2 sequences are MNHEY and SMNVEV (reference sequence). The CDR3 extends over 15 amino acids.